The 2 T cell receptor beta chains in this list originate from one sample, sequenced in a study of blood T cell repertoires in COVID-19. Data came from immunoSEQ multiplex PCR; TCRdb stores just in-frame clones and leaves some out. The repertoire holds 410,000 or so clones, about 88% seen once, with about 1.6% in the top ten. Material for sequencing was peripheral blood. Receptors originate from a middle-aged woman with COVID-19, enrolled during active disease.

This CDR3 is CATSDPTGTDTQYF. For the CDR3, the DNA is TGTGCCACCAGTGATCCGACAGGGACAGATACGCAGTATTTT. V gene TRBV24-1 combines with J gene TRBJ2-3, with 7 bases fitting TRBD1. J was trimmed by 3 bases and V by 3 bases; bases with no gene match: 2. The CDR3 runs 14 residues. Germline CDR1 reads KGHDR; CDR2 reads SFDVKD.

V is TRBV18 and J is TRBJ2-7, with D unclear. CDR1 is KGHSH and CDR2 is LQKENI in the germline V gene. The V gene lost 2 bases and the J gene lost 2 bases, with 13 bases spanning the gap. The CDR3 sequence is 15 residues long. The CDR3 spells CASSPLVNSPYEQYF. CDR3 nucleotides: TGTGCCAGCTCACCATTGGTGAACAGTCCCTACGAGCAGTACTTC.